This is a list of T cell receptor beta chains from one sample in a study of cytomegalovirus exposure and HLA in healthy donors. The protocol was immunoSEQ multiplex PCR, while the TCRdb copy is restricted to in-frame clones and leaves out a portion. The sample comprises under 150,000 clones, 80% to 85% of which are singletons, and roughly 1.1% rests with the top ten. Input material: PBMCs. The receptors were gathered from a boy between 10 and 17 years old in good health and CMV-seronegative. Each CDR3 is given without its conserved first and last residue.

TRBJ2-7	TRBV30	AWSTGTGAGYEQY
TRBJ1-1	TRBV6-5	ASSRRQGEAF
TRBJ2-1	TRBV27	ASMGGYNEQF
TRBJ2-7	TRBV5-4	ASSSAEDRAHDEQY
TRBJ2-7	TRBV19	ASSGREGDEQY
TRBJ2-3	TRBV18	ASSPGRDYTDTQY
TRBJ1-4	TRBV19	ASSVPGQGSEKLF
TRBJ2-1	TRBV7-9	ASSITRRRF
TRBJ2-3	TRBV9	ASSVGLAVSTDTQY
TRBJ1-4	TRBV19	ASSPDGGEKLF
TRBJ2-7	TRBV4-1	ASSPSGTSLYEQY
TRBJ2-2	TRBV7-2	ASVRRAGGPGNTGELF
TRBJ2-6	TRBV30	AWTGLTGANVLT
TRBJ2-1	TRBV5-1	ASSLVGGATGNEQF
TRBJ2-5	TRBV9	ASSVVERGPQY
TRBJ1-2	TRBV9	ASSGGGGSNYGYT
TRBJ2-1	TRBV4-1	ASSQDNDGNLRSYNEQF
TRBJ2-6	TRBV11-1	ASSLRQIPSGANVLT
TRBJ1-1	TRBV7-9	SSSLEWEGTRNTEAF
TRBJ1-2	TRBV27	ASSLSGGLDGYT
TRBJ1-4	TRBV2	ASSGGLANEKLF
TRBJ2-1	TRBV2	ASSPTSGTYNEQF
TRBJ2-3	TRBV19	ASSLGQGWTDTQY
TRBJ2-7	TRBV7-9	ASSTPVGGEYEQY
TRBJ2-1	TRBV5-1	ASRRQGAYNEQF
TRBJ2-3	TRBV6-4	ASIKNGLPTSTDTQY
TRBJ2-2	TRBV27	ASSLAGQITGELF
TRBJ2-7	TRBV5-1	ASSFYTGARYEQY
TRBJ2-7	TRBV7-9	ASRESGTGPYEQY
TRBJ2-1	TRBV11-1	ASRLRPGQGSHEQF
TRBJ2-2	TRBV9	ASSWGGDTGELF
TRBJ2-1	TRBV30	AWSRFGGGSSYEQF
TRBJ2-5	TRBV6-6	ASALGGETQY
TRBJ1-3	TRBV28	ASSVDRAGNTIY
TRBJ2-7	TRBV9	ASSTSGGPYEQY
TRBJ2-5	TRBV6-5	ASSYGTRETQY
TRBJ1-1	TRBV19	ASVFGTEAF
TRBJ1-3	TRBV10-3	AIPPPGQGNTWRGNTIY